This T cell receptor (beta chain) came from a study of blood T cell repertoires in COVID-19. Whole-study context: T cells, B-cell-depleted T cells, or PBMCs provided the cDNA or gDNA that served as material.

This clone was detected only a few times. The authors' processing: Reference gene primers were amplified, and this amplification served to estimate nucleated cell counts. Sequenced by immunoSEQ multiplex PCR; TCRdb stores in-frame clones only, minus some. The V and J calls and clone size come from that table; D and trimming were worked out from the DNA. The sample lists approximately 200,000 clones, 70% to 85% occurring once. Germline values: CDR1 MNHEY, CDR2 SMNVEV (reference sequence). V trimming: 0 bases; J trimming: 6 bases; junction bases outside the gene matches: 5. CDR3 size: 15 residues. Participant ages covered about 18 to 89 years across 20 to 30 US areas. Researchers sorted participants into cohorts using their self-reported clinical history.

The chain carries TRBV27 and TRBJ2-1, with 7 bases fitting TRBD2. The sequence was collected from a woman in her 40s with acute COVID-19. The source material was PBMCs or T cells enriched from blood (not recorded which). The CDR3 spells CASSLSGGSGNEQFF. CDR3 sequence (DNA): TGTGCCAGCAGTTTATCGGGCGGGAGTGGCAATGAGCAGTTCTTC.